The 27 T cell receptor beta chains given below trace back to one sample, sequenced in a study of identical twins. Via MiXCR, TCRdb re-called the 5' RACE reads, giving one row per CDR3 protein. The profile shows 690,000 or so distinct CDR3 sequences, approximately 9% of them singletons. These data also featured in a second study, about yellow fever vaccine responses in identical twins.

The specimen was PBMCs. These receptors were collected from a woman aged 18 to 35 in good health.

The chain employs TRBV19 and TRBJ1-1; no clear D gene. This CDR3 has 17 amino acids. CDR1 and CDR2 from the germline V gene are LNHDA and SQIVND (reference sequence). Trimming removed 5 bases at V and 0 bases at J, with 19 bases between. The CDR3 DNA follows: TGTGCCAGTAGTTTATCGGCGTCTGGTCGGCTGAACACTGAAGCTTTCTTT. As protein: CASSLSASGRLNTEAFF.

Details on this clonotype: The junction does not match germline at one end; this may be a read error. This chain links TRBV7-7 with TRBJ2-1, with TRBD1 matching 8 bases. Germline V gene lookup returns CDR1 SSHAT and CDR2 FNYEAQ (reference sequence). This CDR3 comprises 14 residues. Here the CDR3 DNA reads TGTGCTAGCAGCCAGGCAGGGGGCAAGGATGAGCAGTTCTTC. This sequence encodes CASSQAGGKDEQFF.

This clonotype has ten or more counts. The chain couples TRBV7-2 to TRBJ2-7, with a possible D match to TRBD2 (6 bases). V gave up 5 bases and J gave up 2 bases, with 19 bases separating them. CDR3 length: 16 amino acids. CDR1 and CDR2 from the germline V gene are SGHTA and FQGNSA. The CDR3 here is CASSVGPVAEAYEQYF. The CDR3 nucleotides read TGTGCCAGCAGCGTAGGACCCGTAGCGGAAGCCTACGAGCAGTACTTC.

This clonotype was seen ten or more times. The V call is TRBV5-1, the J call TRBJ2-2; no clear D gene. The CDR3 totals 14 residues. V shed 1 base and J shed 11 bases, with 15 bases lying between them. Germline V gives CDR1 SGHRS, CDR2 YFSETQ. The CDR3 coding sequence is TGCGCCAGCAGCTTGACGTCCTTCCGCGGCGAGCTGTTTTTT. It codes for CASSLTSFRGELFF. Full variable domain (missing parts from reference TRBV5-1 and TRBJ2-2): KAGVTQTPRYLIKTRGQQVTLSCSPISGHRSVSWYQQTPGQGLQFLFEYFSETQRNKGNFPGRFSGRQFSNSRSEMNVSTLELGDSALYLCASSLTSFRGELFFGEGSRLTVL.

The chain has TRBV7-9 and TRBJ2-3; perhaps TRBD1 as D (5 bases). The V gene's germline CDR1 is SEHNR and CDR2 FQNEAQ (reference sequence). V was clipped by 4 bases and J by 8 bases, with 10 bases between them. The length of the CDR3 is 12 residues. Written as DNA, the CDR3 is TGTGCCAGCAGCTCAGGGTCAGGTACGCAGTATTTT. Its protein is CASSSGSGTQYF.

In this sample, this clonotype turned up a few times. The gene calls are TRBV21-1 and TRBJ2-4. TRBV21-1 is described as a pseudogene. The CDR3 has 17 residues. CDR3 sequence (DNA): TGTGCCAGCAGCAAATTTTCGGACGAACTCGCCAAAAACATTCAGTACTTC. Protein: CASSKFSDELAKNIQYF.

J is TRBJ2-1 and V is TRBV29-1; D is uncertain. V was pared by 5 bases and J by 6 bases, with 5 bases between. The CDR3 runs to 10 residues. Germline lookup yields CDR1 SQVTM and CDR2 ANQGSEA. The CDR3 DNA reads as TGCAGCGTTTCCGGCAATGAGCAGTTCTTC. It codes for CSVSGNEQFF.

This clonotype was picked up a small number of times. V and J are TRBV5-1 and TRBJ2-1; 10 bases align to TRBD1. The V gene end was trimmed by 7 bases and the J gene end by 4 bases; junction bases not matched to a gene: 2. The CDR3 contains 13 residues. Germline V gene lookup returns CDR1 SGHRS and CDR2 YFSETQ. The CDR3 here is CASGDRGYNEQFF. CDR3 nucleotides: TGCGCCAGCGGGGACAGGGGTTACAATGAGCAGTTCTTC.

This clonotype was detected only a few times. This chain uses TRBV5-1 with TRBJ2-2, with 11 positions matching TRBD2. Germline assignment: CDR1 SGHRS and CDR2 YFSETQ. J lost 0 bases, V lost 4 bases, and 5 bases had no gene match. There are 17 residues in the CDR3. CDR3 nucleotide sequence: TGCGCCAGCAGCACATTAGCGGGGGGGACGAACACCGGGGAGCTGTTTTTT. Encoded protein: CASSTLAGGTNTGELFF.

Many counts were recorded for this clonotype. The gene calls are TRBV12-3 or TRBV12-4 and TRBJ2-2; D call uncertain. V dropped 5 bases and J dropped 4 bases, with 11 bases sitting between them. The CDR3 totals 14 residues. As DNA, the CDR3 is TGTGCCAGCAGTCCACCCGGCAGCACCGGGGAGCTGTTTTTT. Translation gives CASSPPGSTGELFF.

This clonotype was detected a few times. The genes are TRBV6-5 and TRBJ2-5, with 7 bases lining up with TRBD2. CDR3 length: 17 amino acids. Germline V CDR1 and CDR2: MNHEY, SVGAGI. V was pared by 0 bases and J by 0 bases, with 7 bases of the junction left unmatched. This CDR3 is CASSYSRLAGHQETQYF. Written as DNA, the CDR3 is TGTGCCAGCAGTTACTCGAGGTTAGCGGGCCACCAAGAGACCCAGTACTTC.

This clonotype was seen a handful of times. This chain uses TRBV6-1 with TRBJ2-1, with 12 bases lining up with TRBD2. The germline CDR1 and CDR2 sequences are MNHNS and SASEGT. The CDR3 is made up of 17 amino acids. V trimming: 2 bases; J trimming: 4 bases; junction bases outside the gene matches: 6. CDR3 sequence: CASSEIQTSGGYNEQFF. The CDR3 coding sequence is TGTGCCAGCAGTGAAATTCAGACTAGCGGGGGTTACAATGAGCAGTTCTTC.

Note on this clonotype: The junction and the germline gene differ at one end; a read error may be behind it. This chain connects TRBV4-2 to TRBJ2-7; D is perhaps TRBD2 (5 bases). Germline CDR1 reads LGHNA; CDR2 reads YNFKEQ. CDR3 length: 12 amino acids. The CDR3, as DNA: TGTGCCAGGAGCCCCGGGGACTACGAGCAGTACTTC. Its translation: CARSPGDYEQYF.

The table lists this clonotype with many counts. The chain recombines TRBV29-1 with TRBJ2-3; D is unclear. V lost 2 bases to trimming and J lost 4 bases, with 16 bases between them. The CDR3 has 15 amino acids. Germline CDR1 SQVTM, CDR2 ANQGSEA. The CDR3 coding sequence is TGCAGCGTTGAATTTGGCTACTCACGGGCAGATACGCAGTATTTT. Amino acid sequence: CSVEFGYSRADTQYF.

This clonotype was found many times. The chain joins TRBV5-6 to TRBJ2-3; D not certain. V lost 7 bases, J lost 4 bases, and 16 bases lay in between. Germline V lookup: CDR1 SGHDT, CDR2 YYEEEE. This CDR3 comprises 14 residues. The CDR3 DNA reads as TGTGCCAGCTTAGGGAACCGGAGAGCAGATACGCAGTATTTT. Its translation is CASLGNRRADTQYF.

This clonotype is medium-sized (0.01 to 0.1%) in the sample. The CDR3 sequence is CATRDSQAGGTDTQYF. The CDR3 region has the DNA TGTGCCACTCGGGACTCCCAGGCGGGTGGCACAGATACGCAGTATTTT. The chain has TRBV28 and TRBJ2-3; a weak D match, TRBD2 (6 bases). V lost 10 bases, J lost 1 base, and 21 bases lay in between. The CDR3 is made up of 16 amino acids. Germline V gene data show CDR1 as MDHEN and CDR2 as SYDVKM.

This clonotype came up many times. The J gene is TRBJ2-3, the V gene TRBV6-7, with 13 bases identical to TRBD2. TRBV6-7 is classed as an ORF, of uncertain function. V gave up 6 bases and J gave up 2 bases; unmatched junction bases: 17. CDR3 length: 20 amino acids. The CDR3 here is CASRYGTSGKRIPTTDTQYF. CDR3 DNA: TGTGCCAGCAGATATGGGACTAGCGGGAAGCGTATCCCTACCACAGATACGCAGTATTTT.

The rearrangement joins TRBV4-1 to TRBJ1-5, with a tentative D call TRBD1 (5 bases). The germline gives CDR1 MGHRA, CDR2 YSYEKL. V lost 0 bases and J lost 5, with 14 bases in between. The CDR3 runs to 16 residues. The CDR3 here is CASSQDLLDTDQPQHF. CDR3 nucleotide sequence: TGCGCCAGCAGCCAAGATCTCCTGGACACAGATCAGCCCCAGCATTTT.

This clonotype was counted a few times. This chain connects TRBV29-1 to TRBJ2-5; D ambiguous. V was shortened by 6 bases and J by 7 bases, with 15 bases between the two germline ends. There are 12 residues in the CDR3. From germline, CDR1 is SQVTM and CDR2 ANQGSEA. CDR3 loop: CSVLGGPGTQYF. The CDR3 DNA sequence: TGCAGCGTCCTTGGCGGCCCGGGGACCCAGTACTTC.

This clonotype occurred a few times. The chain recombines TRBV3-1 with TRBJ1-1; possible D gene TRBD1, 5 bases. Germline V gene lookup returns CDR1 LGHDT and CDR2 YNNKEL (reference sequence). With 2 bases removed from V and 7 bases from J, the gap between germline ends came to 8 bases. The CDR3 is made up of 12 amino acids. The CDR3 is CASSQMGDEAFF. CDR3 bases: TGTGCCAGCAGCCAAATGGGGGATGAAGCTTTCTTT.

This clonotype was observed a handful of times. The CDR3 loop is CASSPTSSGAKDTQYF. CDR3 nucleotide sequence: TGTGCCAGCTCACCTACGAGTTCCGGGGCCAAAGATACGCAGTATTTT. The V call is TRBV18, the J call TRBJ2-3, with D perhaps TRBD1 or TRBD2 (5 bases each). Trimming removed 3 bases from V and 5 bases from J, with 18 bases in between. The CDR3 runs 16 residues. Germline CDR1 KGHSH, CDR2 LQKENI.

The chain joins TRBV7-9 to TRBJ1-5, with a possible D match to TRBD1 (5 bases). CDR1 is SEHNR and CDR2 is FQNEAQ in the germline V gene (reference sequence). V lost 3 bases, J lost 3 bases, and 9 bases lay in between. The CDR3 has 14 amino acids. The CDR3 nucleotides read TGTGCCAGCAGCTTGACAGAGCCCAATCAGCCCCAGCATTTT. Amino acid sequence: CASSLTEPNQPQHF.

This rearrangement joins TRBV28 to TRBJ2-7; the match to TRBD1 covers 9 bases. Germline V gene data show CDR1 as MDHEN and CDR2 as SYDVKM. This CDR3 comprises 17 residues. Trimming at V came to 5 bases and at J to 1 base, leaving 12 bases not matched to a gene. Here the CDR3 DNA reads TGTGCCAGCAGTCTCGACCGGGACAGGGATTTGTCCTACGAGCAGTACTTC. This translates into CASSLDRDRDLSYEQYF.

This clonotype was observed a few times. V is TRBV10-1 and J is TRBJ2-1; 8 nucleotides line up with TRBD2. Germline CDR1 WNHNN, CDR2 SYGVQD (reference sequence). V lost 4 bases and J lost 9; bases outside the gene matches: 8. The CDR3 totals 14 residues. CDR3 loop: CASSVGLVGGEQFF. CDR3 nucleotide sequence: TGCGCCAGCAGTGTGGGACTAGTAGGCGGTGAGCAGTTCTTC.

The CDR3 loop reads CASSAPNTWTGAYTF. The CDR3 DNA reads as TGTGCCAGCAGCGCACCTAACACCTGGACAGGGGCGTACACCTTC. The rearrangement joins TRBV9 to TRBJ1-2, with TRBD1 identical over 9 bases. CDR3 length: 15 amino acids. The junction had 14 bases not matched to a gene; V was cut back by 3 bases and J by 11 bases. CDR1 and CDR2 (germline): SGDLS, YYNGEE.

The chain has TRBV7-9 and TRBJ2-1, with D uncertain. Trimming removed 3 bases at V and 6 bases at J, with 18 bases between. The germline V gene encodes CDR1 SEHNR and CDR2 FQNEAQ (reference sequence). There are 16 residues in the CDR3. For the CDR3, the DNA is TGTGCCAGCAGCTTCTTTCAAAGGGAAAACGGCAATGAGCAGTTCTTC. It is translated as CASSFFQRENGNEQFF.

This rearrangement joins TRBV6-2 or TRBV6-3 to TRBJ2-2, with TRBD2 matching 7 bases. After removal of 2 bases from V and 4 bases from J, the junction contained 4 bases not matched to a gene. CDR1 MNHEY and CDR2 SVGEGT come from the germline V gene. The CDR3 runs 15 residues. CDR3 DNA: TGTGCCAGCAGTTACGAGCGGGGCGGCACCGGGGAGCTGTTTTTT. Encoded protein: CASSYERGGTGELFF.